This TCR beta chain was documented in a study of cytomegalovirus exposure and HLA in healthy donors. Study observations and caveats: In all likelihood, a cluster of highly shared sequence variants was a sequencing artifact. About 180 TCR beta chains were listed as cytomegalovirus-associated.

In regard to this clone: Its matching antigen is unknown.

The junction had 10 bases not matched to a gene; V was cut back by 4 bases and J by 4 bases. The germline CDR1 and CDR2 sequences are SGHRS and YFSETQ. The CDR3 has 15 amino acids. The PCR used 60 Vbeta and 13 Jbeta primers. Authors' processing steps: Later, 65 million to 85 million unique TCR beta chains were counted in an analysis, and about 12 million of them were shared. Profiling relied on immunoSEQ multiplex PCR, and the TCRdb table lists in-frame clones only, not all of them. V, J and clone size derive from that table, while D and trimming were established from the DNA sequence. The repertoire holds some 140,000 clones, with 70% to 80% as singletons.

The chain joins TRBV5-1 to TRBJ1-2; 7 bases fit TRBD1. The TCR was taken from a man aged 25-45 years in good health and CMV-seropositive. Sequences were obtained from PBMCs. The CDR3 loop reads CASSDRQGASYGYTF. Here the CDR3 DNA reads TGCGCCAGCAGCGATCGACAGGGTGCGTCCTATGGCTACACCTTC.